The rows below give T cell receptor beta chains drawn from one sample of a study of T cell responses to AZD1222 COVID-19 vaccine. Profiling relied on immunoSEQ multiplex PCR, and the TCRdb table lists in-frame clones only, not all of them. The data contain 80,000 or so clones, more than 85% of them singletons. Sequencing used peripheral blood, obtained 28 days after the second AZD1222 dose. The receptors come from an adult who received the AZD1222 COVID-19 vaccine. CDR3s include the opening cysteine and the closing phenylalanine or tryptophan. D genes are given only for firm matches. Clone size is given for some rows only: seen once, a few or many times, or a class if the clone is expanded.

CDR3 DNA,CDR3 protein,V gene,J gene,clone size,D gene
TGTGCCAGCAGTGAACGGACTTCGGGGGAGACCCAGTACTTC,CASSERTSGETQYF,TRBV2,TRBJ2-5,-,-
TGTGCCAGCAGCAGGGGACTAGCGGGAAACGAGCAGTACTTC,CASSRGLAGNEQYF,TRBV11-2,TRBJ2-7,-,TRBD2
TGTGCCAGCAGCCCTACGACAGCACAAGAAGCTTTCTTT,CASSPTTAQEAFF,TRBV7-2,TRBJ1-1,-,-
TGTGCCAGCAGCCCACCGGGTCCTGCGAACACCGGGGAGCTGTTTTTT,CASSPPGPANTGELFF,TRBV7-8,TRBJ2-2,-,-
TGCGCCAGCAGCCAAGGGGACTACTACAATGAGCAGTTCTTC,CASSQGDYYNEQFF,TRBV5-1,TRBJ2-1,once,TRBD2
TGCAGCGTTGACGCAGGGGTGGAGACCCAGTACTTC,CSVDAGVETQYF,TRBV29-1,TRBJ2-5,-,-
TGTGCCAGTAGTACCAGGGGGTATAGCAATCAGCCCCAGCATTTT,CASSTRGYSNQPQHF,TRBV19,TRBJ1-5,-,TRBD1
TGTGCCAGTAGTACTGGGCCAGGGGGTGGCAATCAGCCCCAGCATTTT,CASSTGPGGGNQPQHF,TRBV19,TRBJ1-5,-,TRBD1
TGTGCCATCGGACTTGGAGATAATGAGCAGTTCTTC,CAIGLGDNEQFF,TRBV10-3,TRBJ2-1,-,-
TGTGCCAGCAGCGTAGTGGGTAGCGGGGGATCAGATACGCAGTATTTT,CASSVVGSGGSDTQYF,TRBV9,TRBJ2-3,once,TRBD2
TGTGCCAGCAGTTTTTGGGGAGGGCAGAGGGGCTACACCTTC,CASSFWGGQRGYTF,TRBV28,TRBJ1-2,-,-
TGTGCCAGCAGTGCCAACAGGAACACTGAAGCTTTCTTT,CASSANRNTEAFF,TRBV6-2/TRBV6-3,TRBJ1-1,-,-
TGTGCCAGCAGCGAAAGGACTAGCGGGAGACAAGAGACCCAGTACTTC,CASSERTSGRQETQYF,TRBV3-1/TRBV3-2,TRBJ2-5,-,TRBD2
TGTGCCAGCAGTGAACATTCCGAGAATCAGCCCCAGCATTTT,CASSEHSENQPQHF,TRBV6-1,TRBJ1-5,-,-
TGTGCCAGCAGCTTACAGGGTTGGAATGAGCAGTTCTTC,CASSLQGWNEQFF,TRBV11-3,TRBJ2-1,-,-
TGTGCCAGCACCCCAACCGGACAGGGGCAAAATGAGCAGTTCTTC,CASTPTGQGQNEQFF,TRBV6-5,TRBJ2-1,-,TRBD1
TGTGCCAGTAGTATAGTGCTCTCTAGCGGGAGGTCTGGGAACACAGATACGCAGTATTTT,CASSIVLSSGRSGNTDTQYF,TRBV19,TRBJ2-3,-,TRBD2
TGTGCCAGCTCACCGGCCGTTAACTCCCACGAGCAGTACTTC,CASSPAVNSHEQYF,TRBV18,TRBJ2-7,-,-
TGTGCCAGCAGGTCGACAGCCAACACTGAAGCTTTCTTT,CASRSTANTEAFF,TRBV12-3/TRBV12-4,TRBJ1-1,-,-
TGTGCCAGCAGCGCGGTGGGACTCACTAGCACAGATACGCAGTATTTT,CASSAVGLTSTDTQYF,TRBV9,TRBJ2-3,-,-
TGTGCCAGCGGGGGACTAGCGTTACGCAATGAGCAGTTCTTC,CASGGLALRNEQFF,TRBV2,TRBJ2-1,-,TRBD2
TGCGCCAGCACCCTGGGCGGGTACGAGGAGCAGTTCTTC,CASTLGGYEEQFF,TRBV5-1,TRBJ2-1,-,-
TGCAGCGCGCTCCACATAGCGGGAGACGCAGATACGCAGTATTTT,CSALHIAGDADTQYF,TRBV29-1,TRBJ2-3,-,TRBD2
TGTGCCTGGAGAGGACAGCCCAATCAGCCCCAGCATTTT,CAWRGQPNQPQHF,TRBV30,TRBJ1-5,-,-
TGTGCCAGCAGCCAAGCCTTAGGGACAGGGCACCCCTACGAGCAGTACTTC,CASSQALGTGHPYEQYF,TRBV3-1/TRBV3-2,TRBJ2-7,-,TRBD1
TGTGCCAGCAGTTTAGCGGCGGGAGGGTCCTACAATGAGCAGTTCTTC,CASSLAAGGSYNEQFF,TRBV27,TRBJ2-1,-,TRBD2
TGTGCCACCAGCGACGGCGGGATGTATAGCAATCAGCCCCAGCATTTT,CATSDGGMYSNQPQHF,TRBV24-1,TRBJ1-5,-,-
TGTGCCAGCAGCGTAGAACTCAGCCCCTACAATGAGCAGTTCTTC,CASSVELSPYNEQFF,TRBV9,TRBJ2-1,-,-
TGTGCCAGCACCCGAGAGGCCCGTTACGGCTACACCTTC,CASTREARYGYTF,TRBV6-5,TRBJ1-2,-,-
TGTGCCAGCAGTTACGCGGGAGGAAGTCGTCTCAGAGAGCAGTTCTTC,CASSYAGGSRLREQFF,TRBV6-5,TRBJ2-1,-,TRBD2
TGTGCCAGCAGCGGTGGACTAGCGGCCTACAATGAGCAGTTCTTC,CASSGGLAAYNEQFF,TRBV7-7,TRBJ2-1,medium-sized,TRBD2
TGTGCCAGCAGTGACAGGGATTTGTACTACACCTTC,CASSDRDLYYTF,TRBV6-1,TRBJ1-2,-,-
TGTGCCAGCAGCTTAGGGGGCCAGGGCCAAGAGACCCAGTACTTC,CASSLGGQGQETQYF,TRBV5-4,TRBJ2-5,-,TRBD1
TGCGCCAGCAGCGCAGGGAGCTACGAGCAGTACTTC,CASSAGSYEQYF,TRBV5-1,TRBJ2-7,few,-
TGCGCCAGCAGCGCTGATTACTATGGCTACACCTTC,CASSADYYGYTF,TRBV5-1,TRBJ1-2,-,-
TGCGCCAGCAGCTTGGGTGTTGACAGGGCACAAGAGACCCAGTACTTC,CASSLGVDRAQETQYF,TRBV5-1,TRBJ2-5,-,TRBD1
TGCGCCAGCAGCCGATTGGACAGGGGGCGCGGCTACACCTTC,CASSRLDRGRGYTF,TRBV5-1,TRBJ1-2,-,TRBD1
TGTGCCAGCTCACCGGACAGGAAAGAGACCCAGTACTTC,CASSPDRKETQYF,TRBV18,TRBJ2-5,few,TRBD1
TGTGCCACAAGTCCGGGACGCCGGGGCGAGCAGTACTTC,CATSPGRRGEQYF,TRBV6-5,TRBJ2-7,few,-